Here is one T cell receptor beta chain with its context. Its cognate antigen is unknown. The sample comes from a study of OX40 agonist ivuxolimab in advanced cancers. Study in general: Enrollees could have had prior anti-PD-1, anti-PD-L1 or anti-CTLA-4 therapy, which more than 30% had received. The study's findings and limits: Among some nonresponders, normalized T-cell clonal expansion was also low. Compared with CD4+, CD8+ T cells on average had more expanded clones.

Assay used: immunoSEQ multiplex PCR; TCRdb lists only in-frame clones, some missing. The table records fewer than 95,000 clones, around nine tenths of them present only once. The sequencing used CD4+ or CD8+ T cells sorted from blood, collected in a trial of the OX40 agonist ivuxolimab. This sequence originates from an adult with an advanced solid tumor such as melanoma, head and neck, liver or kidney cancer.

The CDR3 coding sequence is TGTGCCAGCTCACCACCGAGAGGGTTGCGGAGTACTGAAGCTTTCTTT. This codes for CASSPPRGLRSTEAFF. This rearrangement joins TRBV18 to TRBJ1-1; D uncertain. Trimming pared 0 bases from V and 5 bases from J, leaving 16 bases between. The germline CDR1 and CDR2 sequences are KGHSH and LQKENI. This CDR3 region has 16 residues.